The 7 T cell receptor beta chains below all came from one sample that was sequenced in a study of blood T cell repertoires in COVID-19 (dated by TCRdb to 2018 to 2020). The library was produced with the immunoSEQ multiplex PCR assay. Not all clones reach the TCRdb copy of this immuneACCESS table, which keeps in-frame sequences only. Checked studies attribute under half of the gap to unresolved V genes and leave the rest unexplained. Within this sample are hundreds of thousands of clones, with 87% of them counted one time only. Roughly 6.3% of the sample is taken by the ten largest. Sequencing input: peripheral blood. The receptors stem from a woman between 45 and 65 years old with COVID-19, enrolled during active disease.

This clone was detected once. This rearrangement joins TRBV9 to TRBJ2-3; TRBD2 matches at 9 bases. The germline CDR1 and CDR2 sequences are SGDLS and YYNGEE. V was clipped by 3 bases and J by 5 bases; unmatched bases: 4. This CDR3 comprises 14 residues. CDR3 sequence: CASSAGLAVDTQYF. CDR3 coding DNA: TGTGCCAGCAGCGCGGGACTAGCAGTAGATACGCAGTATTTT.

This sequence joins TRBV15 and TRBJ2-5; 7 bases map to TRBD2. Germline trimming cut 0 bases from V and 4 bases from J; bases unmatched to any gene: 5. Germline V gene data show CDR1 as LNHNV and CDR2 as YYDKDF (reference sequence). The CDR3 is 15 amino acids. The CDR3 DNA sequence: TGTGCCACCAGCAGAGATTTGGCGGGAGCAGAGACCCAGTACTTC. Its translation: CATSRDLAGAETQYF.

The chain is built from TRBV19 and TRBJ2-1, with 13 bases that match TRBD2. The CDR3 spans 15 residues. Per the germline V gene, CDR1 is LNHDA and CDR2 is SQIVND (reference sequence). J was trimmed by 7 bases and V by 6 bases; bases with no gene match: 6. CDR3 DNA: TGTGCCAGTAGCACCGGACTAGCGGGAGTAAATGAGCAGTTCTTC. Its protein product is CASSTGLAGVNEQFF.

This clone was found a few times. The chain couples TRBV14 to TRBJ2-2, with 8 nucleotides matching TRBD2. This CDR3 region has 16 residues. V was pared by 1 base and J by 1 base, with 2 bases of the junction left unmatched. Germline V gene data show CDR1 as SGHDN and CDR2 as FVKESK. The CDR3 loop reads CASSQVTSGNTGELFF. The CDR3 nucleotides read TGTGCCAGCAGCCAAGTAACTAGCGGGAACACCGGGGAGCTGTTTTTT.

This chain links TRBV9 with TRBJ1-2; 7 nucleotides agree with TRBD1. Germline values: CDR1 SGDLS, CDR2 YYNGEE. Trimming removed 0 bases from V and 4 bases from J; junction bases left unmatched: 0. The CDR3 length is 13 residues. The CDR3 loop reads CASSVGDSYGYTF. In DNA form, the CDR3 reads TGTGCCAGCAGCGTAGGGGACAGCTATGGCTACACCTTC.

This clone was detected a few times. This chain connects TRBV6-5 to TRBJ2-1; 8 positions agree with TRBD1. J gave up 7 bases and V 10 bases, and 9 bases lay outside the gene matches. Germline V gene lookup returns CDR1 MNHEY and CDR2 SVGAGI. This CDR3 region has 13 residues. This chain's CDR3 is CATQWDRTNEQFF. In DNA, the CDR3 is TGTGCCACCCAGTGGGACAGGACTAATGAGCAGTTCTTC.

This clone was seen more than once but under ten times. CDR3 sequence reads: CASSPGLARIYEQYF. The CDR3 DNA reads TGTGCCAGTAGCCCGGGACTAGCGAGAATCTACGAGCAGTACTTC. This rearrangement joins TRBV19 to TRBJ2-7; TRBD2 matches at 10 bases. The CDR3 is made up of 15 amino acids. Unmatched junction bases numbered 8, after V lost 6 bases and J lost 3 bases. The germline CDR1 and CDR2 sequences are LNHDA and SQIVND (reference sequence).